The entry that follows covers one T cell receptor beta chain sequence. These data belong to a study of T-cell memory formation after mild COVID-19. Across the whole study: In these data, TCR clusters were largely donor specific.

Germline-derived CDR1 and CDR2 are LGHNA and YSLEER. The CDR3 covers 16 residues. The V and J ends lost 0 bases and 3 bases respectively, with 12 bases between them. Using constant-segment primers, 5'RACE produced TCR alpha and TCR beta cDNA libraries carrying sample barcodes and UMIs. TCRdb analysed the 5' RACE reads with MiXCR anew, one entry per CDR3 protein. The table has over 95,000 distinct CDR3 sequences, 20% to 25% seen once. The sample taken for sequencing was PBMCs or a T cell subset sorted from them (not recorded which). This chain joins TRBV4-3 and TRBJ1-3; D is unresolved. This clonotype originated in a man between 18 and 35 years old who had mild COVID-19 (a few samples of this study predate the infection). Cell type and time point are not known. Here the CDR3 DNA reads TGCGCCAGCAGCCAAGAGTTAGTGGTGCGTGGAAACACCATATATTTT. It codes for CASSQELVVRGNTIYF.